This record covers a single T cell receptor beta chain. The data were obtained in a study of blood T cell repertoires in COVID-19. As originally analysed: Amplified reference gene primers provided the basis for estimating nucleated cell counts. This table comes from immunoSEQ multiplex PCR, and its TCRdb copy is limited to in-frame clones, with some not included. D and trimming come from the DNA, and the V and J calls and clone size come from that table. The profile shows about 370,000 clones, 75% to 90% of them singletons. Cohort allocation depended upon clinical history that participants reported. The source material was PBMCs or T cells enriched from blood (not recorded which). This receptor was obtained from a man aged 18 to 29 who had recovered from COVID-19.

CDR3 loop: CASSLGPRGTVQPQHF. In DNA, the CDR3 is TGTGCCAGCAGCCTCGGACCCCGGGGAACAGTTCAGCCCCAGCATTTT. The rearrangement joins TRBV7-2 to TRBJ1-5; no clear D. CDR3 length: 16 residues. Germline V CDR1 and CDR2: SGHTA, FQGNSA. Trimming took off 5 bases at V and 6 bases at J, with 20 bases between the two ends. Together with reference TRBV7-2 and TRBJ1-5, the CDR3 gives the full variable domain: GAGVSQSPSNKVTEKGKDVELRCDPISGHTALYWYRQSLGQGLEFLIYFQGNSAPDKSGLPSDRFSAERTGGSVSTLTIQRTQQEDSAVYLCASSLGPRGTVQPQHFGDGTRLSIL.